This T cell receptor beta chain appears in the sequencing data of a study of cytomegalovirus exposure and HLA in healthy donors. This clone was found once. Here immunoSEQ multiplex PCR was the method, and the copy in TCRdb shows in-frame clones only, minus some. The table shows tens of thousands of clones, with 90% to 95% occurring only once. The germline CDR1 and CDR2 sequences are SEHNR and FQNEAQ (reference sequence). The CDR3 consists of 16 residues. V lost 1 base to trimming and J lost 0 bases, with 12 bases between them. The chain joins TRBV7-9 to TRBJ1-1; no reliable D call. Material for sequencing was PBMCs. The receptor was derived from a woman aged 18 to 35 in good health and CMV-seronegative. The CDR3 nucleotides read TGTGCCAGCAGCTTAGTGACTGAGCGGTTGAACACTGAAGCTTTCTTT. Protein: CASSLVTERLNTEAFF.